The entry below describes one TCR beta chain. This clonotype was observed at least ten times. Its antigen is currently not known. Per-base qualities were not stored, and no clone one base away is much larger. The Immunoverse kit was used to build TCR libraries from around 400 ng RNA, with molecular barcoded adaptors covering alpha/delta and beta/gamma chains. TCR library preparation was performed with the same RNA that was used for transcriptome sequencing. Sequencing of the TCR libraries was done on an Illumina HiSeq 4000 with 2 x 150 cycles. Regarding the original processing steps: With MiXCR, TCR reads were aligned to human V, D, J and C references and assembled into CDR3 clonotypes, with quality filtering and error correction included. The tcR package in R was used to analyze clonotype counts and gene usage diversity. For inspection of raw mapping reads, RNA-seq reads were mapped by STAR aligner version 2.5.3a onto GRCh37 of the human genome. To test the effect of sequencing depth on detected clonotypes, IR-seq fastq files were randomly downsampled using Seqtk 1.3. The public sequencing data were trimmed at Q25 with fastp and processed into clonotypes with MiXCR by TCRdb, which kept only in-frame beta chains. Each entry is one CDR3 protein sequence, shown with its most common DNA and genes. These V and J calls rely on TCRdb rather than the paper's analysis. The sample table records approximately 25,000 distinct CDR3 sequences; over 13% of these occur just once. Around 47% of the sample lies in the top ten.

The CDR3 measures 15 amino acids from cysteine to phenylalanine. Of the read, only the CDR3 DNA is kept; its 45 bases are in frame from base 1. V is cut by 0 bases and J by 1 base, and the space between the germline ends is 10 bases. Based on the germline V gene, the CDR1 and CDR2 sequences are SGDLS and YYNGEE. Each patient had bone marrow sampled at the time of active disease. Isolation of bone marrow mononuclear cells was performed by Ficoll-Hypaque density gradient centrifugation. Myeloma plasma cells were removed and CD138-negative cells were obtained by negative selection following labeling with CD138 magnetic microbeads on a MACS separator. Flow cytometry with CD138 antibodies on an Attune NxT was used to check how pure the isolated cells were. Total RNA was extracted using TRIzol reagent and was quantified on a NanoDrop spectrophotometer. For each patient, the CD138-negative bone marrow sample underwent paired RNA-seq and IR-seq.

The sample originates from a study of read filtering for tumor transcriptome and immune sequencing (dated by TCRdb to 2018 to 2020). With respect to the entire study: The cohort consisted of roughly 18 male and under 15 female patients, with a mean age of around 60 years and an age range of 47 to 80. Using the same bone marrow samples, the study ran both targeted immune repertoire sequencing and bulk whole-transcriptome sequencing and then compared the TCR repertoires from each method. One of the main goals was to work out a read-filtering strategy for immune repertoire data, in particular whether clonotypes backed by only a single read should be removed. TCR-region mapped reads per sample ranged from about 4.05 to 11 million with IR-seq versus only roughly 75 to 1273 with RNA-seq. By revised international staging, 8 or 9 patients were R-ISS I, 16 were R-ISS II and over 5 were R-ISS III. Whole-transcriptome libraries were prepared with the TruSeq RNA Access Library Prep Kit after DNase treatment.

What the work shows at the level of the full study, not this receptor alone: The sorted CD138-negative fraction was a mixed bone marrow immune population, not purified T cells. Single-read clonotypes made up roughly 80% of clonotypes but only approximately 3.5% of total reads in IR-seq, compared with approximately 70% of clonotypes and 44.6% of reads in RNA-seq. Compared with RNA-seq, IR-seq captured clonotypes at much greater depth and more reliably, and a smaller IR-seq throughput was enough to identify most of the shared clonotypes. The correlation between IR-seq and RNA-seq shared clonotype proportions rose when single-read clonotypes were removed.

This sequence uses TRBV9 and TRBJ1-1; no D gene is confidently identified. The sequence came from a donor aged 40 or older with multiple myeloma. Source material: a population of CD138-negative cells sorted from bone marrow. Sample cell subset or site, as interpreted from the label and publication: bone marrow mononuclear cells depleted of CD138+ plasma/myeloma cells by negative magnetic selection. The CDR3 protein: CASSVGGYTNTEAFF. The bases are TGTGCCAGCAGCGTAGGAGGGTATACGAACACTGAAGCTTTCTTT.